This T cell receptor (beta chain) was recorded in a study of T-cell reconstitution after alpha-beta-depleted transplantation in children. Findings of the study overall: Recipient T cells and thymic progenitors that survived were the source of the high TCRbeta diversity seen at day 60 in some patients. Reportedly, only several hundred clones from non-depleted graft cells drove alpha-beta T-cell counts at about two months. T-cell counts and diversity at one year post-transplant came mainly from newly produced T cells.

About this clonotype itself: What it binds is unknown.

Unique molecular identifiers tagged the TCRbeta library. TCRdb analysed the PCR reads with MiXCR anew, one entry per CDR3 protein. The repertoire holds approximately 1,000,000 distinct CDR3 sequences, with about 29% as singletons. The CDR3 loop spans 15 amino acids. V was pared by 1 base and J by 6 bases, with 2 bases of the junction left unmatched. Germline V lookup: CDR1 MGHRA, CDR2 YSYEKL. The sample was PBMCs, mostly from graft donor cells, taken 360 days after TCRalphabeta/CD19-depleted stem cell transplant. This sequence joins TRBV4-1 and TRBJ2-1, with 11 positions matching TRBD2. The clonotype comes from a boy under three years old who had a stem cell transplant for SCID, so the T cells may come from the graft donor. Here the CDR3 DNA reads TGCGCCAGCAGCCAAGCTAGCGGGGGGACCAATGAGCAGTTCTTC. Its translation is CASSQASGGTNEQFF.